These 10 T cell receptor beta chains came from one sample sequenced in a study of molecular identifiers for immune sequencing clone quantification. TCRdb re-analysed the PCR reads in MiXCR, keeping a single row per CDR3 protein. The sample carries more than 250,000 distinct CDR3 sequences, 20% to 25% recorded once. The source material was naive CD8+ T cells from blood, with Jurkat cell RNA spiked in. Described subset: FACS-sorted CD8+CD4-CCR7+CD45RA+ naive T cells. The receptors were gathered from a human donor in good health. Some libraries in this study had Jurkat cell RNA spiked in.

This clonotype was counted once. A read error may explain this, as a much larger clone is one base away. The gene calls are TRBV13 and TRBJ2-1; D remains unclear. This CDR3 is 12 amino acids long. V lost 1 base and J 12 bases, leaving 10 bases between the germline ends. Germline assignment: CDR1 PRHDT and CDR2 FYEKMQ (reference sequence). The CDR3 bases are TGTGCCAGCAGCTTAGAAGCTCGTAGGCAGTTCTTC. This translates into CASSLEARRQFF.

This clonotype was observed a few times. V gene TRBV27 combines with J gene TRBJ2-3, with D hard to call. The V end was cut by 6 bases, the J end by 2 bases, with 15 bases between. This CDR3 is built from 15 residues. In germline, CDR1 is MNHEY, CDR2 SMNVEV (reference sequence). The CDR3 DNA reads TGTGCCAGCAGCCTTACATCTATAAACACAGATACGCAGTATTTT. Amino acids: CASSLTSINTDTQYF.

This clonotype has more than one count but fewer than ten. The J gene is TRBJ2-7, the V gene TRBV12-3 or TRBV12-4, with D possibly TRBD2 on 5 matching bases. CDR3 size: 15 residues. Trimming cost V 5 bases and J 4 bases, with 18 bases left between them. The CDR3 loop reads CASSPGPGGSYEQYF. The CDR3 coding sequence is TGTGCCAGCAGTCCCGGGCCAGGAGGTTCTTACGAGCAGTACTTC.

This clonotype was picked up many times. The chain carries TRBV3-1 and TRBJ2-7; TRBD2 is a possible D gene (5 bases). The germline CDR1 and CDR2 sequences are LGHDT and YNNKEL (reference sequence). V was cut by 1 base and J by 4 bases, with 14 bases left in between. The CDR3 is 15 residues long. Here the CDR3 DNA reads TGTGCCAGCAGCCAAGGGTATACAACTAGATACGAGCAGTACTTC. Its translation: CASSQGYTTRYEQYF.

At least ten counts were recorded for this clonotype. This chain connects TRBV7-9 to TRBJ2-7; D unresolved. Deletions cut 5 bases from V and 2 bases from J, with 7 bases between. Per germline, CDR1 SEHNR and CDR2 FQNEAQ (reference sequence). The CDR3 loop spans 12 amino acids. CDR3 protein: CASSRSTYEQYF. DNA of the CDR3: TGTGCCAGCAGCAGGAGCACCTACGAGCAGTACTTC.

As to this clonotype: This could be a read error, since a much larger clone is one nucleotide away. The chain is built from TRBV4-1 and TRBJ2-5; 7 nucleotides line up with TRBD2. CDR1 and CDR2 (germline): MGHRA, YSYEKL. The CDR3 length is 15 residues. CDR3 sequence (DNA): TGCGCCAGCAGCCAAGATGCTACTAGCGAGGAGACCCAGTGCTTC. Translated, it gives CASSQDATSEETQCF.

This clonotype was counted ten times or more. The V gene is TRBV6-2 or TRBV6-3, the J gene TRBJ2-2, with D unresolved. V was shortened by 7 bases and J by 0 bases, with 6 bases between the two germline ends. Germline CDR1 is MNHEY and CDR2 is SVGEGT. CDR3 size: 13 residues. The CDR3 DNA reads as TGTGCCAGCATGGAGCCGAACACCGGGGAGCTGTTTTTT. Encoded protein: CASMEPNTGELFF.

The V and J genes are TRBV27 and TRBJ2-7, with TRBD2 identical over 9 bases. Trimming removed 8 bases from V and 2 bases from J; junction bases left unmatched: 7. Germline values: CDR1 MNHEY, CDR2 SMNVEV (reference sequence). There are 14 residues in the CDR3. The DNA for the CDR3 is TGTGCCAGCGCCCCCGGGACTAGCCCCTACGAGCAGTACTTC. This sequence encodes CASAPGTSPYEQYF.

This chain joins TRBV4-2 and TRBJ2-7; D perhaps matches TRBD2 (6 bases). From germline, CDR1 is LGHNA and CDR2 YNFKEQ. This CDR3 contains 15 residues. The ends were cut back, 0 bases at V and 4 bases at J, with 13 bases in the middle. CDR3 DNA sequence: TGTGCCAGCAGCCAAGATCAGGGTGCGGGGTACGAGCAGTACTTC. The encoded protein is CASSQDQGAGYEQYF.

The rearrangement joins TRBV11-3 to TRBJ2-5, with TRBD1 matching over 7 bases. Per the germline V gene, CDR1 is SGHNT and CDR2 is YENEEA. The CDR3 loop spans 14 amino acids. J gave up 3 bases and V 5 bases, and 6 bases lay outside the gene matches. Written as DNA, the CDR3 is TGTGCCAGCAGCGCCCGGGACAGCGAAGAGACCCAGTACTTC. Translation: CASSARDSEETQYF.